This T cell receptor beta chain emerged from a study of siplizumab effects on memory and regulatory T cells. This clone is a singleton in its sample. The CDR3 length is 15 residues. The germline V and J ends were trimmed by 0 bases and 4 bases, with 13 bases remaining between them. The germline V gene encodes CDR1 SGHTA and CDR2 FQGTGA. The assay looked at some 10^5 TCR templates in each sample. The data were produced by immunoSEQ multiplex PCR, yet TCRdb's version contains in-frame clones alone and is incomplete. The top ten clones hold 0.5% to 0.7% of a sample with about 55,000 clones, about 97% of them seen once.

This sequence joins TRBV7-3 and TRBJ2-7; D remains ambiguous. The sequence derives from a human donor in good health. What was sequenced was naive CD4+ T cells sorted from blood. The CDR3 DNA follows: TGTGCCAGCAGCTTAACTAGAGCCAAGCTTTACGAGCAGTACTTC. Its translation: CASSLTRAKLYEQYF.